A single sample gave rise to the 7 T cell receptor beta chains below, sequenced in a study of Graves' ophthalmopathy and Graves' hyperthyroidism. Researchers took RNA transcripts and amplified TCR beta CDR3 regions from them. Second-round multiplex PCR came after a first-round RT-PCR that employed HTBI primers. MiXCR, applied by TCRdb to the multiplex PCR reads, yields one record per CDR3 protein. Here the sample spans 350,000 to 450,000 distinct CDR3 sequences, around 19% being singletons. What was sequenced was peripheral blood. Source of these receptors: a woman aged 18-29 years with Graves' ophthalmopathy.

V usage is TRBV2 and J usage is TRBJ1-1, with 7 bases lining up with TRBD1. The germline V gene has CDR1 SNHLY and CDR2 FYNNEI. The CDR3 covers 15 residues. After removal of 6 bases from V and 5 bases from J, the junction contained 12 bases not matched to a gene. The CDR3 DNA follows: TGTGCCAGCAGCGAGGGGGCTACTTTTAGTACTGAAGCTTTCTTT. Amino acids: CASSEGATFSTEAFF. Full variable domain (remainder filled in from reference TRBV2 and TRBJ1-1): EPEVTQTPSHQVTQMGQEVILRCVPISNHLYFYWYRQILGQKVEFLVSFYNNEISEKSEIFDDQFSVERPDGSNFTLKIRSTKLEDSAMYFCASSEGATFSTEAFFGQGTRLTVV.

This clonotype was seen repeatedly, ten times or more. The CDR3 loop is CASSARTGGTGNTIYF. In nucleotides, the CDR3 is TGTGCCAGCAGCGCCCGAACAGGGGGGACTGGAAACACCATATATTTT. The J gene is TRBJ1-3, the V gene TRBV28, with 8 bases that match TRBD1. Germline V gives CDR1 MDHEN, CDR2 SYDVKM. The ends lost 6 bases at V and 2 bases at J; junction bases unmatched: 9. The CDR3 is 16 residues long.

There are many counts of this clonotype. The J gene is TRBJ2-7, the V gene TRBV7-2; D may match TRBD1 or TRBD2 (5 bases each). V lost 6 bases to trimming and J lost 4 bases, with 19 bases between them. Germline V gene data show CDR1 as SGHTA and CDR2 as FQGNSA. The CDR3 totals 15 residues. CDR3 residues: CASRPQAGAIYEQYF. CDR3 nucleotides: TGTGCCAGCAGGCCACAGGCCGGGGCCATATACGAGCAGTACTTC.

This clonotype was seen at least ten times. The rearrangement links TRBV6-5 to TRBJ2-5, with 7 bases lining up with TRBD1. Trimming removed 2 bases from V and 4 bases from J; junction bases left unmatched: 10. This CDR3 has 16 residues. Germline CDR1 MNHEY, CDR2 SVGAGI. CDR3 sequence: CASSYGPGGIAETQYF. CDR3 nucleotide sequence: TGTGCCAGCAGTTACGGTCCAGGGGGTATAGCAGAGACCCAGTACTTC.

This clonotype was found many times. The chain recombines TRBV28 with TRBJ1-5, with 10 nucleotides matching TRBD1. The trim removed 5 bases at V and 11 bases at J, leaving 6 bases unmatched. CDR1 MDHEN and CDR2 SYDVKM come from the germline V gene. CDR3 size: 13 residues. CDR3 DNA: TGTGCCAGCAGTCGGAGACAGGGGGCATCCCAGCATTTT. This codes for CASSRRQGASQHF. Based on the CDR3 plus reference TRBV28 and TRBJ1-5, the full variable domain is DVKVTQSSRYLVKRTGEKVFLECVQDMDHENMFWYRQDPGLGLRLIYFSYDVKMKEKGDIPEGYSVSREKKERFSLILESASTNQTSMYLCASSRRQGASQHFGDGTRLSIL.

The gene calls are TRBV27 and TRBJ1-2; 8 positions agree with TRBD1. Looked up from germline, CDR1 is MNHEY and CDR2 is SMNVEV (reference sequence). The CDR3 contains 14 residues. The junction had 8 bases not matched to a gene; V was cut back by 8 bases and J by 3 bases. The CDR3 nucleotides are TGTGCCAGCGGTCGCACAGGGGGTGACTATGGCTACACCTTC. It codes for CASGRTGGDYGYTF.

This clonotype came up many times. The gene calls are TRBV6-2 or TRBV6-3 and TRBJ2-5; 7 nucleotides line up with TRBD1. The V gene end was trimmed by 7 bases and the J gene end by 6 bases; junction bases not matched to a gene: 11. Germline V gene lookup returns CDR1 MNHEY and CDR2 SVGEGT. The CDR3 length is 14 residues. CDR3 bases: TGTGCCAGCACCTGGGGTCAACAGGGGCAGACCCAGTACTTC. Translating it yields CASTWGQQGQTQYF.